The sequence of this T cell receptor (beta chain) was determined in a study of monozygotic twins with inflammatory bowel disease. Germline-derived CDR1 and CDR2 are SGHVS and FNYEAQ. The CDR3 is made up of 13 amino acids. The draw for each donor consisted of a single 2.5 ml blood sample. TCRdb reprocessed the 5' RACE reads and stores each CDR3 protein as one record, lacking DNA. This sample's clone table lists about 210,000 distinct CDR3 sequences. Material for sequencing was blood. The receptor comes from a human donor with ulcerative colitis or Crohn's disease, or a healthy co-twin of an affected twin (not recorded which). The V and J genes are TRBV7-6 and TRBJ2-7. The CDR3 sequence: CASSLSSRGEQYF.